This T cell receptor (beta chain) comes out of a study of OX40 agonist ivuxolimab in advanced cancers. Sequenced by immunoSEQ multiplex PCR; TCRdb stores in-frame clones only, minus some. The sample includes 77,000 or so clones, over 80% seen only once; the top ten take 0.32%. Trimming took 3 bases from V and 9 from J; bases not matched to a gene: 3. Germline-derived CDR1 and CDR2 are SGHNT and YENEEA. This CDR3 is built from 14 residues. The chain employs TRBV11-3 and TRBJ2-1; 12 bases agree with TRBD2. The specimen comprised CD4+ or CD8+ T cells sorted from blood, sampled in a trial of the OX40 agonist ivuxolimab. This TCR derives from an adult with an advanced solid tumor such as melanoma, head and neck, liver or kidney cancer. The CDR3 reads CASSLGGLAGEQFF. Here the CDR3 DNA reads TGTGCCAGCAGCTTGGGGGGACTAGCGGGTGAGCAGTTCTTC.